The subject of this entry is one T cell receptor (beta chain). Its antigen remains unknown. At a deep level, the assay was run. Original data processing: Filtering was not the same, since immunoSEQ gave junction-only sequences without quality scores. Sequenced by immunoSEQ multiplex PCR; TCRdb stores in-frame clones only, minus some. The V and J calls and clone size come from that table; D and trimming were worked out from the DNA. Of 500,000 or so clones detected, roughly 95% appear once; the ten largest clones hold 0.05% to 0.08%. The CDR3 runs to 15 residues. The germline CDR1 and CDR2 sequences are MNHEY and SVGAGI. V dropped 5 bases and J dropped 1 base, with 12 bases sitting between them. The sample comes from a study of shared clonotypes between healthy human individuals. Study results and caveats: Limited genetic and exposure-history diversity came from having few donors.

The receptor comes from a woman aged 25 to 39 in good health. V gene TRBV6-5 combines with J gene TRBJ1-5; tentative D call: TRBD1 (5 bases). Material: naive CD4+ T cells sorted from blood. This sample's subset: CD45RA+ positively selected. The CDR3 DNA reads as TGTGCCAGCAGTCCACCGGGGGGAAGCAATCAGCCCCAGCATTTT. Protein product: CASSPPGGSNQPQHF.